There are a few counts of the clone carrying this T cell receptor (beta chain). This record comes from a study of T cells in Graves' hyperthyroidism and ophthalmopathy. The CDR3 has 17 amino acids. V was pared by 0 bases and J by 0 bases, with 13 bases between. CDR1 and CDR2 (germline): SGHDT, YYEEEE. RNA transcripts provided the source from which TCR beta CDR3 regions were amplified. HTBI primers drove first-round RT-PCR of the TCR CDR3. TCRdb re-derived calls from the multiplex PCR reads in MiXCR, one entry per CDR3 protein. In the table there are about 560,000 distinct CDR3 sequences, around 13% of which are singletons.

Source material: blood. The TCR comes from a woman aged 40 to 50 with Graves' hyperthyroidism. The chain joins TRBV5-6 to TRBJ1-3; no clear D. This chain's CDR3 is CASSLDRQDYSGNTIYF. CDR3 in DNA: TGTGCCAGCAGCTTGGATCGTCAGGACTACTCTGGAAACACCATATATTTT.